The next 28 T cell receptor beta chains were all read from a single sample in a study of identical twins. Each CDR3 protein gets one entry after TCRdb re-called the 5' RACE reads with MiXCR. The profile shows about 530,000 distinct CDR3 sequences, 20% to 25% of them singletons. This sample also appeared in a second study, on yellow fever vaccine responses in identical twins.

What was sequenced was CD4+ T cells sorted from blood. The receptors shown here come from a young woman in good health.

The V and J genes are TRBV12-3 or TRBV12-4 and TRBJ1-5, with TRBD1 identical over 11 bases. The junction had 12 bases not matched to a gene; V was cut back by 5 bases and J by 6 bases. This CDR3 has 17 amino acids. The CDR3 DNA reads TGTGCCAGCAGTCACCGGGACAGGGGGAATGGGGGTCAGCCCCAGCATTTT. Residues: CASSHRDRGNGGQPQHF.

This clonotype was counted only a few times. J is TRBJ2-7 and V is TRBV20-1; 8 bases are a match to TRBD1. J was trimmed by 1 base and V by 3 bases; bases with no gene match: 2. Germline CDR1 and CDR2: DFQATT and SNEGSKA (reference sequence). The CDR3 runs 13 residues. CDR3 sequence reads: CSARQGASYEQYV. The CDR3 bases are TGCAGTGCTAGGCAGGGGGCGTCCTACGAGCAGTACGTC.

This sequence joins TRBV12-3 or TRBV12-4 and TRBJ1-1; 8 bases are a match to TRBD1. The CDR3 is made up of 14 amino acids. J was trimmed by 4 bases and V by 5 bases; bases with no gene match: 6. CDR3 sequence (DNA): TGTGCCAGCAGTCCGGACAGGGTGGCCACTGAAGCTTTCTTT. It encodes CASSPDRVATEAFF.

The genes are TRBV5-1 and TRBJ2-1, with D hard to call. The length of the CDR3 is 15 residues. Germline loops: CDR1 SGHRS, CDR2 YFSETQ. The V gene lost 2 bases and the J gene lost 0 bases, with 9 bases spanning the gap. CDR3 sequence (DNA): TGCGCCAGCAGCTTCTTGAAGAGCTCCTACAATGAGCAGTTCTTC. Translation gives CASSFLKSSYNEQFF.

The rearrangement joins TRBV7-2 to TRBJ2-3; TRBD2 might be the D (5 bases). The V end was cut by 4 bases, the J end by 0 bases, with 8 bases between. Germline CDR1 is SGHTA and CDR2 is FQGNSA. The CDR3 has 14 residues. The CDR3 sequence is CASSYSGSTDTQYF. The CDR3 bases are TGTGCCAGCAGCTATTCGGGAAGCACAGATACGCAGTATTTT. The variable domain in full, with the rest retrieved from reference TRBV7-2 and TRBJ2-3, is GAGVSQSPSNKVTEKGKDVELRCDPISGHTALYWYRQSLGQGLEFLIYFQGNSAPDKSGLPSDRFSAERTGGSVSTLTIQRTQQEDSAVYLCASSYSGSTDTQYFGPGTRLTVL.

A single count supports this clonotype. This chain connects TRBV2 to TRBJ2-2, with TRBD2 matching over 10 bases. Germline CDR1 reads SNHLY; CDR2 reads FYNNEI. The CDR3 length is 14 residues. The V segment lost 8 bases and the J segment 2 bases; nucleotides outside the gene matches: 2. The CDR3 DNA reads TGTGCCAGCCTAGCGGGGGATAACACCGGGGAGCTGTTTTTT. The encoded protein is CASLAGDNTGELFF.

This clonotype appeared a few times. The chain carries TRBV20-1 and TRBJ1-3; D unresolved. The CDR3 is 14 residues long. Germline CDR1 reads DFQATT; CDR2 reads SNEGSKA (reference sequence). The ends were cut back, 0 bases at V and 3 bases at J, with 9 bases in the middle. The DNA for the CDR3 is TGCAGTGCTAGAGAGGGAGGGATTGGAAACACCATATATTTT. Translated: CSAREGGIGNTIYF.

The chain couples TRBV7-2 to TRBJ2-6; perhaps D is TRBD1 or TRBD2 (6 bases each). This CDR3 has 16 residues. The germline CDR1 and CDR2 sequences are SGHTA and FQGNSA. Trimming took 3 bases from V and 2 from J, leaving 11 bases between them. This CDR3 reads CASSFYGGPGANVLTF. The DNA of the CDR3 is TGTGCCAGCAGCTTCTATGGGGGGCCTGGGGCCAACGTCCTGACTTTC.

This clonotype was detected many times. The chain employs TRBV12-3 or TRBV12-4 and TRBJ2-3; D remains ambiguous. V gave up 3 bases and J gave up 2 bases, with 9 bases separating them. This CDR3 is 14 amino acids long. The CDR3 protein is CASSLRPNTDTQYF. CDR3 DNA: TGTGCCAGCAGTTTGAGGCCAAACACAGATACGCAGTATTTT.

This chain joins TRBV28 and TRBJ2-3, with TRBD2 matching 7 bases. The germline gives CDR1 MDHEN, CDR2 SYDVKM. V was pared by 5 bases and J by 4 bases, with 6 bases of the junction left unmatched. CDR3 length equals 14 residues. The CDR3 DNA is TGTGCCAGCAGTACCAATGGACTAGCAGATACGCAGTATTTT. This translates into CASSTNGLADTQYF.

The genes are TRBV6-1 and TRBJ2-3; no clear D. The germline V and J ends were trimmed by 10 bases and 3 bases, with 14 bases remaining between them. Germline values: CDR1 MNHNS, CDR2 SASEGT. This CDR3 spans 13 amino acids. The DNA for the CDR3 is TGTGCCACCTACTGGCCCCAGACAGATACGCAGTATTTT. Amino acids: CATYWPQTDTQYF.

This clonotype was counted a few times. V usage is TRBV5-1 and J usage is TRBJ1-3, with 8 nucleotides matching TRBD1. This CDR3 spans 15 amino acids. CDR1 and CDR2 (germline): SGHRS, YFSETQ. J lost 3 bases, V lost 0 bases, and 2 bases had no gene match. The CDR3 sequence is CASSLGRGLGNTIYF. The CDR3 coding sequence is TGCGCCAGCAGCTTGGGCAGGGGGCTTGGAAACACCATATATTTT.

The V call is TRBV29-1, the J call TRBJ1-2; maybe TRBD1 (5 bases). The CDR3 extends over 15 amino acids. Trimming took off 7 bases at V and 8 bases at J, with 26 bases between the two ends. CDR1 SQVTM and CDR2 ANQGSEA come from the germline V gene. The CDR3 DNA is TGCAGCGCCCGCCCCGGCGCGGGACGAGACGAGGGCTACACCTTC. It encodes CSARPGAGRDEGYTF. The full variable domain, completed using reference TRBV29-1 and TRBJ1-2, is SAVISQKPSRDICQRGTSLTIQCQVDSQVTMMFWYRQQPGQSLTLIATANQGSEATYESGFVIDKFPISRPNLTFSTLTVSNMSPEDSSIYLCSARPGAGRDEGYTFGSGTRLTVV.

The chain employs TRBV20-1 and TRBJ1-1; D remains ambiguous. Trimming took off 6 bases at V and 1 base at J, with 6 bases between the two ends. Germline values: CDR1 DFQATT, CDR2 SNEGSKA (reference sequence). CDR3 length: 11 amino acids. CDR3 nucleotide sequence: TGCAGTGCCCGACAGAACACTGAAGCTTTCTTT. As protein: CSARQNTEAFF.

This clonotype has only a few counts. The V and J genes are TRBV4-2 and TRBJ2-2, with 8 bases identical to TRBD2. V shed 4 bases, J shed 5 bases, and the junction held 18 bases outside the gene matches. CDR3 size: 19 residues. CDR1 and CDR2 from the germline V gene are LGHNA and YNFKEQ. CDR3 DNA: TGTGCCAGCAGCCGGTATCTTCTCGGGGGGGCCGGAGAAACCGGGGAGCTGTTTTTT. Its translation is CASSRYLLGGAGETGELFF.

This clonotype appeared a few times. CDR3 coding DNA: TGCGCCAGCAGCTTGGAGGACAGGGGAGCTGAGCAGTTCTTC. Translation: CASSLEDRGAEQFF. The V call is TRBV5-1, the J call TRBJ2-1; 9 bases are a match to TRBD1. This CDR3 is built from 14 residues. After removal of 0 bases from V and 9 bases from J, the junction contained 4 bases not matched to a gene. Germline assignment: CDR1 SGHRS and CDR2 YFSETQ.

This rearrangement joins TRBV15 to TRBJ1-2; no definite D call. Trimming stripped 0 bases from V and 7 bases from J, with 12 bases between. This CDR3 is 14 amino acids long. Germline CDR1 is LNHNV and CDR2 is YYDKDF (reference sequence). CDR3: CATSREGPGPGYTF. Written as DNA, the CDR3 is TGTGCCACCAGCAGAGAAGGCCCCGGCCCTGGCTACACCTTC.

This clonotype has a count of ten or more. V gene TRBV7-9 combines with J gene TRBJ2-1, with 9 bases matching TRBD1. There are 15 residues in the CDR3. Germline V lookup: CDR1 SEHNR, CDR2 FQNEAQ (reference sequence). Trimming at V came to 8 bases and at J to 2 bases, leaving 7 bases not matched to a gene. The CDR3 reads CASLKQGATYNEQFF. The DNA of the CDR3 is TGTGCCAGCCTCAAACAGGGGGCGACCTACAATGAGCAGTTCTTC.

The rearrangement joins TRBV7-9 to TRBJ2-2, with no clear D. There are 13 residues in the CDR3. V was clipped by 10 bases and J by 4 bases, with 13 bases between them. Per the germline V gene, CDR1 is SEHNR and CDR2 is FQNEAQ (reference sequence). The CDR3 region is CATHPHGTGELFF. DNA of the CDR3: TGTGCCACACATCCACACGGCACCGGGGAGCTGTTTTTT.

This clonotype has only a few counts. The rearrangement uses TRBV24-1 and TRBJ2-1; 9 nucleotides agree with TRBD2. This CDR3 contains 19 residues. Germline values: CDR1 KGHDR, CDR2 SFDVKD. The J segment lost 5 bases and the V segment lost 5 bases, leaving 18 bases of the junction unmatched. CDR3 in amino acids: CATSASGGGRLAAHNEQFF. DNA of the CDR3: TGTGCCACCAGTGCCAGTGGAGGGGGGAGACTAGCGGCACACAATGAGCAGTTCTTC.

This clonotype was detected a few times. The chain recombines TRBV20-1 with TRBJ2-3, with 13 bases fitting TRBD2. Germline V gene sequence: CDR1 DFQATT, CDR2 SNEGSKA (reference sequence). After removal of 6 bases from V and 1 base from J, the junction contained 7 bases not matched to a gene. The length of the CDR3 is 16 residues. CDR3 DNA: TGCAGTGCATCGACTAGCGGGGGGTTGCGCACAGATACGCAGTATTTT. Encoded protein: CSASTSGGLRTDTQYF.

This clonotype was detected only a few times. CDR3 region: CASSSGQGEYNSPLHF. The CDR3 nucleotides read TGTGCCAGCAGCTCTGGACAGGGGGAGTATAATTCACCCCTCCACTTT. V gene TRBV7-2 combines with J gene TRBJ1-6; 10 positions agree with TRBD1. This CDR3 is 16 amino acids long. Germline values: CDR1 SGHTA, CDR2 FQGNSA. V shed 4 bases and J 4 bases; nucleotides not matched to a gene: 4.

This clonotype was seen a few times. The chain employs TRBV2 and TRBJ2-7, with TRBD2 identical over 11 bases. This CDR3 is 16 amino acids long. Germline V CDR1 and CDR2: SNHLY, FYNNEI. V lost 5 bases, J lost 2 bases, and 8 bases stayed unmatched. CDR3 in amino acids: CASSKNLAGGPYEQYF. For the CDR3, the DNA is TGTGCCAGCAGTAAAAATCTAGCGGGGGGACCCTACGAGCAGTACTTC.

The chain couples TRBV20-1 to TRBJ2-7; 10 bases map to TRBD2. CDR3 length: 14 residues. Germline loops: CDR1 DFQATT, CDR2 SNEGSKA (reference sequence). J lost 7 bases, V lost 2 bases, and 8 bases had no gene match. The CDR3 is CSARSPGLATEQYF. The CDR3 DNA is TGCAGTGCTAGATCTCCGGGACTAGCGACTGAGCAGTACTTC.

This clonotype has only a few counts. The chain combines TRBV4-1 with TRBJ2-2, with TRBD2 matching 14 bases. Germline CDR1 is MGHRA and CDR2 is YSYEKL. The CDR3 contains 18 residues. V lost 1 base, J lost 1 base, and 2 bases stayed unmatched. DNA for the CDR3: TGCGCCAGCAGCCAAGCCGGGACTAGCGGGAGGAACACCGGGGAGCTGTTTTTT. Its protein product is CASSQAGTSGRNTGELFF.

The V and J genes are TRBV6-1 and TRBJ2-1, with D unclear. Germline assignment: CDR1 MNHNS and CDR2 SASEGT. V lost 2 bases, J lost 1 base, and 9 bases lay in between. The CDR3 is 15 amino acids. DNA for the CDR3: TGTGCCAGCAGTGAATCCCCAGTATCCTACAATGAGCAGTTCTTC. This encodes CASSESPVSYNEQFF.

The table lists this clonotype with a count of one. The gene calls are TRBV29-1 and TRBJ2-3, with D hard to call. The germline V gene encodes CDR1 SQVTM and CDR2 ANQGSEA. Between the trimmed V and J ends, which lost 3 bases and 3 bases, there was a span of 16 bases. This CDR3 has 15 residues. CDR3 bases: TGCAGCGTTGATGTAGGGCTTGGTGTTACAGATACGCAGTATTTT. This codes for CSVDVGLGVTDTQYF.

There are a few counts of this clonotype. The chain couples TRBV3-1 to TRBJ1-5, with TRBD1 as a possible D gene (5 bases). The V end lost 1 base, the J end lost 3 bases, and 10 bases lay between the germline ends. Germline V gene lookup returns CDR1 LGHDT and CDR2 YNNKEL (reference sequence). The CDR3 covers 15 residues. This CDR3 is CASSQVVGPNQPQHF. CDR3 nucleotide sequence: TGTGCCAGCAGCCAAGTGGTGGGGCCCAATCAGCCCCAGCATTTT.